The following is a TCR beta chain sequence with its context. Its specificity is not known. Primers: 60 Vbeta forward and 13 Jbeta reverse. Produced via immunoSEQ multiplex PCR; TCRdb's table is partial and in-frame only. In the table there are nearly 110,000 clones, approximately 80% of which are singletons. Unrecorded immune exposures were likely, despite nominal health at sampling. This sample is part of a study of cytomegalovirus exposure and HLA in healthy donors. Study-wide points: Rarity characterized most TCR sequences, yet some public TCRs appeared in many donors. A previous analysis found most TCR beta V segments productive roughly 87% or roughly 30% of the time. TCR beta sequences reportedly predicted most subjects' HLA-A and HLA-B alleles accurately.

The germline V gene encodes CDR1 SGHRS and CDR2 YFSETQ. CDR3 length: 13 amino acids. Trimming cost V 9 bases and J 2 bases, with 14 bases left between them. The TCR originated in a male donor in good health and CMV-seronegative. The material sequenced was PBMCs. This sequence joins TRBV5-1 and TRBJ1-2, with D possibly TRBD1 on 5 matching bases. DNA for the CDR3: TGCGCCACTAAAAACGGGGGAAACTATGGCTACACCTTC. Translating it yields CATKNGGNYGYTF.